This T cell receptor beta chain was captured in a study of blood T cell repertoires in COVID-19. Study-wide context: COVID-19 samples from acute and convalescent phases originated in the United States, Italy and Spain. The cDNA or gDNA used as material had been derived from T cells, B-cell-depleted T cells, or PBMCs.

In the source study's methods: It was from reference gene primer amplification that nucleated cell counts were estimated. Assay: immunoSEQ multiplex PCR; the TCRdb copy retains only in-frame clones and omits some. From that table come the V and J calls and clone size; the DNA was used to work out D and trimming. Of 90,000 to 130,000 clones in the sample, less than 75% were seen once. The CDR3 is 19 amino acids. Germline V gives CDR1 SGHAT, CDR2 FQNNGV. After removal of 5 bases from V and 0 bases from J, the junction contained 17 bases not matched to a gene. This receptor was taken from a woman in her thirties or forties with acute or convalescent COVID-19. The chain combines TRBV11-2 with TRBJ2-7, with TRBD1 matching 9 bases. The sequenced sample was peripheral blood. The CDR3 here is CASSPQLRDRVLSSYEQYF. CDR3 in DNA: TGTGCCAGCAGCCCCCAGCTCCGGGACAGGGTCTTGTCCTCCTACGAGCAGTACTTC.